This T cell receptor beta chain was observed in a study of blood T cells in healthy people across ages (dated by TCRdb to the mid-2010s). With regard to the full study: Template switching captured roughly one uniquely barcoded TCR beta cDNA molecule per two T cells in model experiments. Age-related changes in TCR beta repertoire diversity were measured in the study by deep sequencing normalized with unique cDNA molecular identifiers. The donors were split into four age groups: young (average approximately 16 years), middle-aged (about 40), aged (62) and long-lived (82). To avoid experimental bias, donors of different ages were randomly spread across the sequencing lanes. The study analyzed two additional independent replicas of 1 million unique cDNA reads from the same blood draw for two donors, one aged 18 to 29 and one aged 80 or older. What the study reported, not specific to this receptor: The CMV infection status of donors was not known, potentially confounding age-related changes in expanded clonotypes. Compared with the aged group, more naive CD4+ T cells, fewer expanded clones and increased TCR diversity were shown by the long-lived group, suggesting age selection. Conclusive comparison of naive and antigen-experienced compartments was prevented by the profiling of bulk unsorted PBMCs. Observed TCR beta diversity per million T cells fell roughly linearly with age, and a significant reduction was already apparent by age about 38. Total diversity estimates from one million sequenced T cells were considered lower bounds and underestimates. The percentage of naive T cells measured by flow cytometry correlated strongly with observed TCR beta diversity.

This clonotype was recorded a few times. Its recognized antigen is unknown. Within one base of it there is no much larger clone, and no base qualities were kept. Receptors were amplified or captured by 5' RACE. The sample was run on an Illumina HiSeq 2500. A second roughly 6 to 12 cycle PCR used a sample-barcoded 5' primer and a J-beta primer mix. Each TCR beta cDNA molecule received a unique molecular identifier from a template-switch 5' adaptor carrying 12 random nucleotides. Each sample yielded at least 3 million CDR3-containing paired-end reads. The Mint cDNA synthesis kit, primed by a TRBC-specific oligonucleotide, was used to synthesize first-strand cDNA from all RNA. After uracil-DNA glycosylase treatment, a first 18-cycle PCR used universal primers M1SS and BC2_uni_R on all cDNA. Processing in the source paper ran as follows. For normalization, 1 million high-quality reads, each with a distinct molecular identifier, were randomly selected from each sample. Instead of being binned into consensus sequences, reads that shared molecular identifiers were thrown out. CDR3 identification, clonotype clustering and error correction used MiTCR with a Q25 quality threshold and the strictest error-elimination algorithm. Lower-bound total TCR beta diversity was estimated with a nonparametric unseen species model using Euler transformation. TCRdb applied fastp at Q25 and MiXCR to the public reads, then kept only in-frame beta chains. Here each entry gathers all rows of one CDR3 protein and keeps the most common genes and DNA. The V and J calls follow TCRdb's processing rather than the paper's. The sample contains more than 800,000 distinct CDR3 sequences, 45% of them found a single time. Of the sample, approximately 17% is held by the ten largest clones.

Donors were a few dozen systemically healthy Caucasian individuals from Russia aged about 6 to 100 years. Around 9.8 milliliters of peripheral blood were collected from each donor into EDTA-treated Vacutainer tubes. Ficoll-Paque density-gradient centrifugation was used to isolate PBMCs, with at least 6.5 million per sample. Total RNA, at least 5 micrograms per sample, was extracted from PBMCs with Trizol reagent. For every donor, an aliquot of PBMCs went through flow cytometry to measure the percentages of naive CD45RAhigh/CD27high T cells. The sequencing input was blood. This clonotype originated in a woman in her fifties or sixties in good health.

CDR3 sequence: CASSAGTRETQYF. At the DNA level, the sequence is TGCGCCAGCAGCGCCGGGACTAGAGAGACCCAGTACTTC. The sequence joins TRBV5-1 to TRBJ2-5, with TRBD2 identical over 8 junction bases. Its CDR3 holds 13 amino acids, cysteine through phenylalanine. The entry retains the CDR3 DNA only, 39 bases that are in frame from base 1. CDR1 and CDR2 were assigned from the germline V gene as SGHRS and YFSETQ. At the junction V is shortened by 4 bases and J by 4 bases; bases outside the gene matches: 3.